This T cell receptor (beta chain) was identified in a study of PD-1 blockade in mismatch repair-deficient tumors. At the level of the study: Patients had around twelve mismatch repair-deficient cancer types, all previously treated and progressing. Broader study findings: After pembrolizumab, tumor-resident clones rose rapidly, then generally contracted before radiologic responses.

Germline CDR1 reads SNHLY; CDR2 reads FYNNEI. The CDR3 has 13 amino acids. J lost 4 bases, V lost 7 bases, and 5 bases had no gene match. TCRs were sequenced from a few patients responding to pembrolizumab. Sequencing was performed with immunoSEQ multiplex PCR; in TCRdb, only in-frame clones are kept and a portion is missing. The sample shows under 150,000 clones, 88% of them seen only once. Points on this clone: Antigen: not known.

This clonotype originated in an adult with mismatch repair-deficient cancer. Sequenced here: peripheral blood, sampled 70 to 73 weeks after starting pembrolizumab. V and J are TRBV2 and TRBJ2-5, with 8 bases fitting TRBD2. The CDR3 here is CASNSGSGETQYF. DNA of the CDR3: TGTGCCAGCAACAGCGGGAGTGGAGAGACCCAGTACTTC.